The 26 T cell receptor beta chains given below trace back to one sample, sequenced in a study of OX40 agonist ivuxolimab in advanced cancers. Measured with immunoSEQ multiplex PCR; TCRdb has only the in-frame clones, and not every one. The sample lists about 75,000 clones; approximately 86% were seen once. The starting material was CD4+ or CD8+ T cells sorted from blood, obtained in a trial of the OX40 agonist ivuxolimab. Receptor source: an adult with an advanced solid tumor such as melanoma, head and neck, liver or kidney cancer.

This chain links TRBV5-4 with TRBJ2-6; D uncertain. V lost 1 base to trimming and J lost 0 bases, with 5 bases between them. Germline V gives CDR1 SGHNT, CDR2 YYREEE (reference sequence). This CDR3 spans 15 amino acids. The chain's CDR3 is CASSLRNSGANVLTF. CDR3 nucleotides: TGTGCCAGCAGCTTGCGGAACTCTGGGGCCAACGTCCTGACTTTC.

The rearrangement uses TRBV28 and TRBJ2-1; TRBD2 might be the D (5 bases). V was trimmed by 2 bases and J by 7 bases, leaving 15 bases between them. The CDR3 sequence is 15 residues long. Looked up from germline, CDR1 is MDHEN and CDR2 is SYDVKM. The CDR3, as DNA: TGTGCCAGCAGTTTAAATGGACTGGGTGGAAATGAGCAGTTCTTC. Translation: CASSLNGLGGNEQFF.

J is TRBJ1-1 and V is TRBV11-3; TRBD1 matches 12 bases. With V trimmed by 5 bases and J by 11 bases, 6 bases remained unmatched. This CDR3 has 13 amino acids. Per the germline V gene, CDR1 is SGHNT and CDR2 is YENEEA. The CDR3 loop reads CASSAGTGGSAFF. The CDR3 DNA is TGTGCCAGCAGCGCCGGGACAGGGGGCTCGGCTTTCTTT.

This chain joins TRBV4-1 and TRBJ1-5; 7 nucleotides agree with TRBD1. The CDR3 spans 15 residues. Losses at the gene ends were 5 bases for V and 5 bases for J; bases not matched to a gene: 9. Germline CDR1 reads MGHRA; CDR2 reads YSYEKL. CDR3: CASSYYRDRDQPQHF. DNA of the CDR3: TGCGCCAGCAGCTATTACCGGGACAGAGATCAGCCCCAGCATTTT.

The genes are TRBV13 and TRBJ2-7, with D tentatively TRBD1 or TRBD2 (5 bases each). V lost 5 bases and J 6 bases, leaving 8 bases between the germline ends. The CDR3 runs 11 residues. Germline V gene data show CDR1 as PRHDT and CDR2 as FYEKMQ (reference sequence). Here the CDR3 DNA reads TGTGCCAGCAGCCTCGGGACCGAGCAGTACTTC. Translation: CASSLGTEQYF.

This clone was seen a handful of times. This CDR3 reads CASSVTGFSYEQYF. The CDR3 DNA follows: TGTGCCAGCAGTGTTACAGGGTTCTCCTACGAGCAGTACTTC. The chain has TRBV28 and TRBJ2-7; D perhaps matches TRBD1 (6 bases). Trimming took 5 bases from V and 0 from J, leaving 11 bases between them. The CDR3 totals 14 residues. Germline CDR1 reads MDHEN; CDR2 reads SYDVKM.

CDR3 sequence: CASSPRDRANSNSPLHF. DNA for the CDR3: TGTGCCAGCTCACCAAGGGACAGGGCGAACTCTAATTCACCCCTCCACTTT. The chain couples TRBV18 to TRBJ1-6, with 9 positions matching TRBD1. There are 17 residues in the CDR3. Germline values: CDR1 KGHSH, CDR2 LQKENI. V lost 2 bases to trimming and J lost 6 bases; unmatched junction nucleotides: 8.

This clone was counted between two and nine times. The chain has TRBV5-1 and TRBJ2-7; D is uncertain. Germline V gene data show CDR1 as SGHRS and CDR2 as YFSETQ. V lost 0 bases to trimming and J lost 7 bases, with 11 bases between them. The CDR3 covers 13 residues. The CDR3: CASSLEGRWEQYF. The CDR3 DNA sequence: TGCGCCAGCAGCTTGGAAGGCCGCTGGGAGCAGTACTTC.

The chain employs TRBV7-9 and TRBJ2-1, with D possibly matching TRBD2 (5 bases). Looked up from germline, CDR1 is SEHNR and CDR2 is FQNEAQ (reference sequence). CDR3 length: 17 residues. The V end was cut by 1 base, the J end by 4 bases, with 17 bases between. The CDR3 DNA reads TGTGCCAGCAGCTTAGAAGGGCTAGCCTTTGCGTACAATGAGCAGTTCTTC. Encoded protein: CASSLEGLAFAYNEQFF.

The table lists this clone with a count of one. The V call is TRBV4-2, the J call TRBJ2-1; D is undetermined. Per the germline V gene, CDR1 is LGHNA and CDR2 is YNFKEQ. The CDR3 consists of 14 residues. The germline V and J ends were trimmed by 0 bases and 2 bases, with 5 bases remaining between them. CDR3 residues: CASSQETTYNEQFF. The CDR3, as DNA: TGTGCCAGCAGCCAAGAAACCACCTACAATGAGCAGTTCTTC.

V is TRBV5-6 and J is TRBJ2-2, with D perhaps matching TRBD1 (6 bases). The germline V gene encodes CDR1 SGHDT and CDR2 YYEEEE. The V gene lost 4 bases and the J gene lost 2 bases, with 12 bases spanning the gap. There are 15 residues in the CDR3. The CDR3 DNA reads TGTGCCAGCAGCCGAAGGACAGCCAACACCGGGGAGCTGTTTTTT. Protein sequence: CASSRRTANTGELFF.

This chain uses TRBV7-8 with TRBJ2-3; 7 bases map to TRBD2. The CDR3 spans 15 residues. The germline CDR1 and CDR2 sequences are SGHVS and FQNEAQ. V lost 2 bases and J lost 3; bases outside the gene matches: 5. The CDR3 DNA reads as TGTGCCAGCAGCTTAATGTCTAGCGGTACAGATACGCAGTATTTT. Its protein is CASSLMSSGTDTQYF.

V is TRBV5-4 and J is TRBJ2-7; TRBD1 might be the D (5 bases). The V and J ends lost 4 bases and 3 bases respectively, with 11 bases between them. The germline CDR1 and CDR2 sequences are SGHNT and YYREEE (reference sequence). The CDR3 consists of 13 residues. CDR3 residues: CASSLPTDYEQYF. CDR3 DNA: TGTGCCAGCAGCCTTCCGACAGACTACGAGCAGTACTTC. Looking up the rest from reference TRBV5-4 and TRBJ2-7 gives the full variable domain: ETGVTQSPTHLIKTRGQQVTLRCSSQSGHNTVSWYQQALGQGPQFIFQYYREEENGRGNFPPRFSGLQFPNYSSELNVNALELDDSALYLCASSLPTDYEQYFGPGTRLTVT.

This chain uses TRBV28 with TRBJ2-7; D tentatively reads TRBD1 or TRBD2 (5 bases each). The V and J ends lost 4 bases and 2 bases respectively, with 15 bases between them. The germline V gene encodes CDR1 MDHEN and CDR2 SYDVKM. The CDR3 spans 15 residues. CDR3 residues: CASSSPGPATYEQYF. DNA for the CDR3: TGTGCCAGCAGTTCACCGGGACCCGCTACCTACGAGCAGTACTTC.

The V call is TRBV6-4, the J call TRBJ1-1, with 10 bases identical to TRBD1. The V segment lost 5 bases and the J segment 1 base; nucleotides outside the gene matches: 7. CDR1 and CDR2 (germline): MRHNA, SNTAGT. The CDR3 consists of 16 residues. The CDR3 loop reads CASSLTGGTWNTEAFF. Written as DNA, the CDR3 is TGTGCCAGCAGTTTGACAGGGGGCACATGGAACACTGAAGCTTTCTTT.

The chain recombines TRBV16 with TRBJ2-7; TRBD1 aligns across 10 bases. The junction had 7 bases not matched to a gene; V was cut back by 4 bases and J by 4 bases. The CDR3 sequence is 15 residues long. Germline CDR1 reads KGHSY; CDR2 reads FQNENV. CDR3 in DNA: TGTGCCAGCAGCCCACCCGGGACAGGGGTGTACGAGCAGTACTTC. Protein sequence: CASSPPGTGVYEQYF.

This chain connects TRBV10-3 to TRBJ1-5, with TRBD1 identical over 8 bases. The CDR3 loop spans 14 amino acids. The germline V gene encodes CDR1 ENHRY and CDR2 SYGVKD. The junction had 9 bases not matched to a gene; V was cut back by 10 bases and J by 4 bases. CDR3 protein: CATLQGGLNQPQHF. CDR3 DNA sequence: TGTGCCACTTTACAGGGGGGGTTGAATCAGCCCCAGCATTTT.

The chain couples TRBV27 to TRBJ2-3; maybe TRBD2 (5 bases). Looked up from germline, CDR1 is MNHEY and CDR2 is SMNVEV (reference sequence). This CDR3 is 13 amino acids long. Trimming removed 3 bases from V and 6 bases from J, with 10 bases in between. For the CDR3, the DNA is TGTGCCAGCAGTTTCTTTGGCGGGGATACGCAGTATTTT. Amino acids: CASSFFGGDTQYF.

This clone was detected only once. The chain carries TRBV4-3 and TRBJ2-2; possibly TRBD1 or TRBD2 for D (6 bases each). Germline loops: CDR1 LGHNA, CDR2 YSLEER. The CDR3 extends over 14 amino acids. Trimming removed 6 bases from V and 9 bases from J, with 17 bases in between. This chain's CDR3 is CASSPDEGGRELFF. CDR3 bases: TGCGCCAGCAGTCCCGACGAGGGGGGCCGGGAGCTGTTTTTT.

This chain links TRBV2 with TRBJ1-5; perhaps TRBD1 as D (5 bases). Germline CDR1 reads SNHLY; CDR2 reads FYNNEI. Trimming cost V 7 bases and J 0 bases, with 7 bases left between them. The CDR3 is 13 amino acids. The CDR3 loop is CASTDNSNQPQHF. The CDR3 bases are TGTGCCAGCACGGACAATAGCAATCAGCCCCAGCATTTT. Together with reference TRBV2 and TRBJ1-5, the CDR3 gives the full variable domain: EPEVTQTPSHQVTQMGQEVILRCVPISNHLYFYWYRQILGQKVEFLVSFYNNEISEKSEIFDDQFSVERPDGSNFTLKIRSTKLEDSAMYFCASTDNSNQPQHFGDGTRLSIL.

This clone was observed once. V is TRBV9 and J is TRBJ2-7; D remains ambiguous. V lost 2 bases to trimming and J lost 0 bases, with 12 bases between them. Germline lookup yields CDR1 SGDLS and CDR2 YYNGEE. The CDR3 loop spans 15 amino acids. The CDR3 loop reads CASSVLPTPSYEQYF. The CDR3 DNA reads TGTGCCAGCAGCGTGCTCCCGACACCCTCCTACGAGCAGTACTTC.

The chain uses TRBV30 and TRBJ1-2; the D gene is possibly TRBD1 (5 bases). From germline, CDR1 is GTSNPN and CDR2 SVGIG (reference sequence). The CDR3 spans 11 residues. Trimming shortened V by 5 bases and J by 9 bases, and 13 bases separated the two germline ends. The CDR3 loop is CAWGQVRRYTF. In nucleotides, the CDR3 is TGTGCCTGGGGACAAGTTCGACGCTACACCTTC.

The V call is TRBV6-5, the J call TRBJ2-7; D gene unclear. The CDR3 has 13 amino acids. Germline assignment: CDR1 MNHEY and CDR2 SVGAGI. The V and J ends lost 7 bases and 3 bases respectively, with 13 bases between them. The CDR3, as DNA: TGTGCCAGCATGTCAAGCCTGAGCTACGAGCAGTACTTC. Its protein is CASMSSLSYEQYF.

Worth noting for this clone: Because it lacks the conserved phenylalanine or tryptophan at the end, this CDR3 is likely a read error. It is unclear where the CDR3 begins or ends on the DNA, so no DNA is shown, and the CDR3 is as TCRdb lists it. The V and J genes are TRBV5-3 and TRBJ1-6; the tabulated D call, TRBD1, remains unverified against the DNA. TRBV5-3 is filed as an ORF, its function uncertain. The CDR3 comprises 14 residues, both ends counted. The CDR3 reads CASRPGTGGFPHHS.

The chain joins TRBV7-8 to TRBJ1-6, with 7 bases fitting TRBD1. This CDR3 has 16 residues. V dropped 2 bases and J dropped 4; count of bases not matched to a gene: 5. Germline V gene sequence: CDR1 SGHVS, CDR2 FQNEAQ. The CDR3 reads CASSLIGQAYNSPLHF. The DNA for the CDR3 is TGTGCCAGCAGCTTAATCGGACAGGCATATAATTCACCCCTCCACTTT.

This rearrangement joins TRBV28 to TRBJ2-7; 7 nucleotides align to TRBD1. The CDR3 contains 15 residues. Germline CDR1 MDHEN, CDR2 SYDVKM. The J segment lost 3 bases and the V segment lost 6 bases, leaving 11 bases of the junction unmatched. In DNA, the CDR3 is TGTGCCAGCAGCCACTACAGGGGAAGCATCTACGAGCAGTACTTC. It specifies CASSHYRGSIYEQYF. The full variable domain, rest sourced from reference TRBV28 and TRBJ2-7, is DVKVTQSSRYLVKRTGEKVFLECVQDMDHENMFWYRQDPGLGLRLIYFSYDVKMKEKGDIPEGYSVSREKKERFSLILESASTNQTSMYLCASSHYRGSIYEQYFGPGTRLTVT.